Presented here are 17 T cell receptor beta chains from one specimen sequenced in a study of patients and donors after allogeneic stem cell transplantation. Each CDR3 protein is one row after TCRdb ran MiXCR on the RT-PCR reads. This table holds about 110,000 distinct CDR3 sequences, over 30% found once. The sequenced sample was blood, either unsorted or a sorted T cell fraction (not recorded which). Receptors were obtained from a human donor who was either an allogeneic HSCT recipient or a stem cell or donor lymphocyte infusion donor (not recorded which). It is not recorded whose cells these are; they may come from a transplant donor.

This clonotype was counted between two and nine times. The rearrangement links TRBV12-3 or TRBV12-4 to TRBJ2-7; 11 nucleotides align to TRBD1. CDR3 size: 15 residues. V lost 7 bases, J lost 4 bases, and 9 bases stayed unmatched. As DNA, the CDR3 is TGTGCCAGCACCCTCAGGGACAGGGGGATATACGAGCAGTACTTC. Encoded protein: CASTLRDRGIYEQYF.

J is TRBJ1-2 and V is TRBV12-3 or TRBV12-4; D uncertain. Trimming stripped 3 bases from V and 8 bases from J, with 10 bases between. CDR3 length: 12 amino acids. CDR3 protein: CASSFRKGGYTF. The CDR3 DNA follows: TGTGCCAGCAGTTTTAGGAAGGGCGGCTACACCTTC.

This clonotype was counted only a few times. This sequence joins TRBV5-1 and TRBJ2-7; either TRBD1 or TRBD2 may fit D (5 bases each). Trimming removed 1 base at V and 3 bases at J, with 11 bases between. The CDR3 is 14 amino acids. CDR1 and CDR2 from the germline V gene are SGHRS and YFSETQ. The CDR3 DNA follows: TGCGCCAGCAGCTTGACGGGGACCATCTACGAGCAGTACTTC. This translates into CASSLTGTIYEQYF.

This clonotype was detected a few times. The rearrangement uses TRBV4-3 and TRBJ1-6; D uncertain. The length of the CDR3 is 15 residues. V was pared by 1 base and J by 2 bases, with 6 bases between. CDR1 is LGHNA, CDR2 YSLEER, per germline. The CDR3 here is CASSQGRTYNSPLHF. Written as DNA, the CDR3 is TGCGCCAGCAGCCAAGGACGAACCTATAATTCACCCCTCCACTTT.

This clonotype has just a few counts. The chain joins TRBV29-1 to TRBJ1-2, with 9 nucleotides matching TRBD1. Trimming removed 6 bases from V and 7 bases from J; junction bases left unmatched: 6. Germline V gene lookup returns CDR1 SQVTM and CDR2 ANQGSEA. The CDR3 has 12 residues. In DNA, the CDR3 is TGCAGCGTCGGGACAGGGCAGGGTGGCTACACCTTC. Its translation: CSVGTGQGGYTF. The whole variable domain, remainder taken from reference TRBV29-1 and TRBJ1-2, is SAVISQKPSRDICQRGTSLTIQCQVDSQVTMMFWYRQQPGQSLTLIATANQGSEATYESGFVIDKFPISRPNLTFSTLTVSNMSPEDSSIYLCSVGTGQGGYTFGSGTRLTVV.

This clonotype has a handful of counts. This chain joins TRBV4-3 and TRBJ1-4; D not certain. Between the trimmed V and J ends, which lost 2 bases and 7 bases, there was a span of 14 bases. CDR3 length equals 15 residues. Germline V gene lookup returns CDR1 LGHNA and CDR2 YSLEER. CDR3 loop: CASSQFRSYLEKLFF. The CDR3 nucleotides are TGCGCCAGCAGCCAATTCAGGAGCTACCTTGAAAAACTGTTTTTT.

The rearrangement links TRBV20-1 to TRBJ1-1; the D is unclear. The CDR3 loop spans 13 amino acids. V dropped 3 bases and J dropped 1 base, with 9 bases sitting between them. Per germline, CDR1 DFQATT and CDR2 SNEGSKA (reference sequence). The CDR3 region has the DNA TGCAGTGCTAGGCGAGGGCCGAACACTGAAGCTTTCTTT. This codes for CSARRGPNTEAFF.

This clonotype was counted only a few times. The chain couples TRBV7-3 to TRBJ2-1, with D tentatively TRBD1 (6 bases). The CDR3 sequence is 13 residues long. Germline V gene lookup returns CDR1 SGHTA and CDR2 FQGTGA. V was clipped by 3 bases and J by 7 bases, with 10 bases between them. The CDR3 sequence is CASSFGTTNEQFF. As DNA, the CDR3 is TGTGCCAGCAGCTTTGGGACAACTAATGAGCAGTTCTTC.

This clonotype was seen a few times. This chain connects TRBV20-1 to TRBJ1-5, with D possibly matching TRBD1 (5 bases). The CDR3 is 17 amino acids. The germline V gene encodes CDR1 DFQATT and CDR2 SNEGSKA (reference sequence). V gave up 6 bases and J gave up 2 bases, with 23 bases separating them. The CDR3 loop is CSAQRDGLMLGNQPQHF. In DNA, the CDR3 is TGCAGTGCCCAGCGGGACGGACTTATGTTGGGCAATCAGCCCCAGCATTTT.

In its sample, this clonotype was seen a few times. The V call is TRBV20-1, the J call TRBJ2-3; TRBD2 matches 8 bases. V lost 3 bases and J lost 0; bases outside the gene matches: 11. This CDR3 has 17 residues. Germline-derived CDR1 and CDR2 are DFQATT and SNEGSKA (reference sequence). The CDR3 DNA follows: TGCAGTGCTAGTCGCGAACCCGGACTAGCTAGCACAGATACGCAGTATTTT. It encodes CSASREPGLASTDTQYF.

As regards this clonotype: At one of its ends the junction is not consistent with the germline gene, which may arise from a read error. This sequence joins TRBV29-1 and TRBJ1-1; 9 bases line up with TRBD1. CDR3 size: 12 residues. Germline assignment: CDR1 SQVTM and CDR2 ANQGSEA. The CDR3, as DNA: TGCAGCGGGGACAGGGTGAAAACTGAAGCTTTCTTT. Protein: CSGDRVKTEAFF.

The chain recombines TRBV5-1 with TRBJ2-1, with TRBD1 identical over 9 bases. From germline, CDR1 is SGHRS and CDR2 YFSETQ. J gave up 0 bases and V 4 bases, and 2 bases lay outside the gene matches. The CDR3 totals 15 residues. CDR3 in amino acids: CASSKTGGSYNEQFF. CDR3 nucleotide sequence: TGCGCCAGCAGCAAGACAGGGGGCTCCTACAATGAGCAGTTCTTC.

This clonotype was detected many times. The chain has TRBV7-2 and TRBJ1-2, with D uncertain. Trimming took off 1 base at V and 4 bases at J, with 13 bases between the two ends. Germline CDR1 is SGHTA and CDR2 is FQGNSA. This CDR3 contains 15 residues. CDR3 region: CASSLEQISIYGYTF. As DNA, the CDR3 is TGTGCCAGCAGCTTAGAACAGATTAGTATCTATGGCTACACCTTC.

This chain connects TRBV27 to TRBJ1-2; D call uncertain. In germline, CDR1 is MNHEY, CDR2 SMNVEV (reference sequence). This CDR3 spans 14 amino acids. V lost 2 bases, J lost 0 bases, and 7 bases lay in between. The CDR3 DNA follows: TGTGCCAGCAGTTTAAAGGTTACTAACTATGGCTACACCTTC. It translates to CASSLKVTNYGYTF.

The chain couples TRBV7-8 to TRBJ2-3; tentatively, D is TRBD2 (6 bases). V was shortened by 3 bases and J by 4 bases, with 11 bases between the two germline ends. This CDR3 region has 14 residues. The germline gives CDR1 SGHVS, CDR2 FQNEAQ. CDR3 amino acids: CASSLGGESDTQYF. The CDR3 nucleotides are TGTGCCAGCAGCTTGGGGGGAGAGTCAGATACGCAGTATTTT.

This clonotype showed up many times. This chain links TRBV12-3 or TRBV12-4 with TRBJ1-1; a weak D match, TRBD1 (5 bases). V dropped 5 bases and J dropped 11 bases, with 12 bases sitting between them. There are 11 residues in the CDR3. For the CDR3, the DNA is TGTGCCAGCAGTGCCCGCGGGGCTGCTTTCTTT. Translated: CASSARGAAFF.

This clonotype was counted at least ten times. V is TRBV20-1 and J is TRBJ1-1; D is perhaps TRBD1 (6 bases). Deletions cut 3 bases from V and 5 bases from J, with 10 bases between. Looked up from germline, CDR1 is DFQATT and CDR2 is SNEGSKA (reference sequence). The CDR3 is 12 residues long. CDR3 nucleotide sequence: TGCAGTGCTAGCCGCAGGGGTACTGAAGCTTTCTTT. Translation: CSASRRGTEAFF.